These T cell receptor beta chains were read from a single sample in a study of shared clonotypes between healthy human individuals. Generated by immunoSEQ multiplex PCR, the TCRdb table keeps only in-frame clones and is missing some. Among approximately 2,200,000 clones listed, about 92% were seen once. What was sequenced was naive CD8+ T cells from PBMCs. The origin of the receptors is a man between 18 and 35 years old in good health. Some clones in this sample may be carry-over from other donors' samples. The CDR3 runs from the conserved cysteine through the conserved F or W. The D gene is left open where the match is weak. Clone size is given for some rows only: seen once, a few or many times, or a class if the clone is expanded.

J gene | V gene | clone size | D gene | CDR3 DNA | CDR3 protein
TRBJ1-5 | TRBV4-2 | - | - | TGTGCCAGCAGCCAAGATAACATCCAGCCCCAGCATTTT | CASSQDNIQPQHF
TRBJ2-1 | TRBV27 | - | TRBD2 | TGTGCCAGCAAAGATTTGCCGGGACTAGGCCCTTACAATGAGCAGTTCTTC | CASKDLPGLGPYNEQFF
TRBJ1-5 | TRBV6-5 | - | - | TGTGCCAGCAGTTATAGGGGTACCCATAATCAGCCCCAGCATTTT | CASSYRGTHNQPQHF
TRBJ2-7 | TRBV4-1 | - | TRBD2 | TGCGCCAGCAGCCAAGCTAGCGGGAAGTCGTACGAGCAGTACTTC | CASSQASGKSYEQYF
TRBJ2-7 | TRBV9 | - | TRBD2 | TGTGCCAGCAGCGTAGGCCCGGGACTAGCGGGAGTTAGCTCCTACGAGCAGTACTTC | CASSVGPGLAGVSSYEQYF
TRBJ2-1 | TRBV29-1 | - | TRBD2 | TGCAGCGTTGAGGGGATGACTAGCGGGCTCTACAATGAGCAGTTCTTC | CSVEGMTSGLYNEQFF
TRBJ1-1 | TRBV13 | - | - | TGTGCCAGCAGCTTAAGAGGGTCGGGAAGTACTGAAGCTTTCTTT | CASSLRGSGSTEAFF
TRBJ1-2 | TRBV19 | - | - | TGTGCCAGTAGTATTGTACGAATGGCCCACTATGGCTACACCTTC | CASSIVRMAHYGYTF
TRBJ2-5 | TRBV10-3 | - | TRBD2 | TGTGCCATCCGCCCGGCTAGCGGGCACCAAGAGACCCAGTACTTC | CAIRPASGHQETQYF
TRBJ2-3 | TRBV15 | - | TRBD2 | TGTGCCACCAGCGGTGGGACTAGCGAAGGCACAGATACGCAGTATTTT | CATSGGTSEGTDTQYF
TRBJ1-4 | TRBV6-1 | - | TRBD1 | TGTGCCAGCAGTGCGAACCGGGACAGGGTCCCCGAGGCAAATGAAAAACTGTTTTTT | CASSANRDRVPEANEKLFF
TRBJ2-5 | TRBV7-9 | - | - | TGTGCCAGCAGCTTAGTCTCTGGGACCGGGACCCAGTACTTC | CASSLVSGTGTQYF
TRBJ1-1 | TRBV19 | - | - | TGTGCCAGTAGTATTGTCGGAGTTAACACTGAAGCTTTCTTT | CASSIVGVNTEAFF
TRBJ2-7 | TRBV7-9 | - | - | TGTGCCAGCAGCTCACAGGACGGATCCTACGAGCAGTACTTC | CASSSQDGSYEQYF
TRBJ2-7 | TRBV11-2 | - | - | TGTGCCAGCAGAGACCCGGGCAACGAGCAGTACTTC | CASRDPGNEQYF
TRBJ2-1 | TRBV10-3 | - | - | TGTGCCATCAGTGAGTCGATCGGGGACCTACCCAATGAGCAGTTCTTC | CAISESIGDLPNEQFF
TRBJ2-1 | TRBV7-9 | - | - | TGTGCCAGCGTGGGCGTATCTTTCTATGAGCAGTTCTTC | CASVGVSFYEQFF
TRBJ2-7 | TRBV7-9 | - | TRBD2 | TGTGCCAGCAGCTCAGTCGGGACTAGCGGGATCTACGAGCAGTACTTC | CASSSVGTSGIYEQYF
TRBJ2-7 | TRBV19 | - | TRBD2 | TGTGCCAGTAGGACGAGTCGGGCTAGCGGACCCTACGAGCAGTACTTC | CASRTSRASGPYEQYF
TRBJ1-1 | TRBV7-8 | - | - | TGTGCCAGCAGCTTATGGACAGAAAAGAACACTGAAGCTTTCTTT | CASSLWTEKNTEAFF
TRBJ1-2 | TRBV7-9 | - | - | TGTGCCAGCAGCGAGCAGAAGGTTTCCGGTGGCTACACCTTC | CASSEQKVSGGYTF
TRBJ2-3 | TRBV15 | - | - | TGTGCCACCAGCAGCGTAGATACGCAGTATTTT | CATSSVDTQYF
TRBJ2-5 | TRBV7-6 | - | - | TGTGCCAGCAGCTACCCCCCAGCAGGAATACAAGAGACCCAGTACTTC | CASSYPPAGIQETQYF
TRBJ2-2 | TRBV4-1 | - | - | TGCGCCAGCAGCCCCCGGACTGGCCGGGTAACCGGGGAGCTGTTTTTT | CASSPRTGRVTGELFF
TRBJ2-1 | TRBV7-6 | - | - | TGTGCCAGCAGCTACAGGAACAATGAGCAGTTCTTC | CASSYRNNEQFF
TRBJ1-2 | TRBV4-3 | - | - | TGCGCCAGCAGCCAAGGTTGGGGATATGGCTACACCTTC | CASSQGWGYGYTF
TRBJ2-4 | TRBV4-1 | - | TRBD1 | TGCGCCAGCAGCCACCACACAGGGGGCGGGGAAAACATTCAGTACTTC | CASSHHTGGGENIQYF
TRBJ2-2 | TRBV9 | - | TRBD2 | TGTGCCAGCAGCGTAGGTTCGGGGGGAAACACCGGGGAGCTGTTTTTT | CASSVGSGGNTGELFF
TRBJ2-1 | TRBV4-1 | once | - | TGCGCCAGCAGCCAAGACTTAAGGGGGAGTGAGCAGTTCTTC | CASSQDLRGSEQFF
TRBJ1-1 | TRBV25-1 | - | - | TGTGCCAGCACAGAGGGGTTGAGGGCTTTCTTT | CASTEGLRAFF